This T cell receptor beta chain comes out of a study of cytotoxic CD8 clonotypes in ibrutinib-treated CLL. Assay used: immunoSEQ multiplex PCR; TCRdb lists only in-frame clones, some missing. This sample has about 160,000 clones, with approximately 77% found just once. This clone was counted a few times. Trimming shortened V by 4 bases and J by 1 base, and 14 bases separated the two germline ends. The CDR3 covers 15 residues. CDR1 SGDLS and CDR2 YYNGEE come from the germline V gene. The chain uses TRBV9 and TRBJ1-2, with D possibly matching TRBD1 (6 bases). The source material was PBMCs, sampled after 12 months of ibrutinib treatment. This receptor was identified in a human donor with chronic lymphocytic leukemia. This CDR3 is CASSSTGVVNYGYTF. As DNA, the CDR3 is TGTGCCAGCAGCTCGACAGGTGTGGTTAACTATGGCTACACCTTC. Looking up the rest from reference TRBV9 and TRBJ1-2 gives the full variable domain: DSGVTQTPKHLITATGQRVTLRCSPRSGDLSVYWYQQSLDQGLQFLIQYYNGEERAKGNILERFSAQQFPDLHSELNLSSLELGDSALYFCASSSTGVVNYGYTFGSGTRLTVV.